Listed below are T cell receptor beta chains from one sample, sequenced in a study of blood T cells in healthy people across ages. Via MiXCR, TCRdb re-called the 5' RACE reads, giving one row per CDR3 protein. The sample holds about 930,000 distinct CDR3 sequences, roughly 28% seen once. These data were also filed under a second study, of T cells of mothers and their children.

Sequenced: blood. Source of these receptors: a woman in her 40s in good health. The CDR3 runs from the conserved cysteine through the conserved F or W. A D gene is named only where the DNA matches it firmly. Only some rows state a clone size, as once, few, many or a class for expanded clones.

J,length,D,size,V,DNA,CDR3
TRBJ1-1,14,-,-,TRBV28,TGTGCCAGCAGTTTATACGGCAGAGGCACTGAAGCTTTCTTT,CASSLYGRGTEAFF
TRBJ2-1,12,-,-,TRBV20-1,TGCAGGGCTAGAGAAGAGGGCAGGGAGCAGTTCTTC,CRAREEGREQFF
TRBJ2-7,18,TRBD2,few,TRBV27,TGTGCCAGCAGTTTATTGGGGAGAACTAGCGGGGGGAAATACGAGCAGTACTTC,CASSLLGRTSGGKYEQYF
TRBJ2-6,16,-,-,TRBV7-3,TGTGCCAGCAGCTTACAAGGGACACCCGGGGCCAACGTCCCGACTTTC,CASSLQGTPGANVPTF
TRBJ1-4,15,TRBD1,-,TRBV28,TGTGCCAGCATCCTAGGGGGCGCGAGTAATGAAAAACTGTTTTTT,CASILGGASNEKLFF
TRBJ1-1,15,-,-,TRBV10-3,TGTGCCATCAGTGAGTCAAAGGGAGGGAACACTGAAGCTTTCTTT,CAISESKGGNTEAFF
TRBJ1-2,17,TRBD1,-,TRBV28,TGTGCCACCAAAGCCTACGCCGACAGGGATGAGCGCTATGGCTACACCTTC,CATKAYADRDERYGYTF
TRBJ1-4,13,-,-,TRBV7-2,TGTGCCAGCAGCTTTAATACGAATGAAAAACGGTTTTTT,CASSFNTNEKRFF
TRBJ2-5,13,-,many,TRBV7-3,TGTGCCAGCAGCTTAACGCAGGGTGAGACCCAGTACTTC,CASSLTQGETQYF
TRBJ1-1,16,-,few,TRBV4-3,TGCGCCAGCAGCCAAGTCCGAATTGGGGTGCACACTGAAGCTTTCTTT,CASSQVRIGVHTEAFF
TRBJ2-4,14,TRBD2,-,TRBV2,TGTGCCAGCAGTGACCTAGCGGGGGCGGGGGAGCAGTACTTC,CASSDLAGAGEQYF
TRBJ1-2,14,-,many,TRBV12-3/TRBV12-4,TGTGCCACCACGTGGAACAGGGACTTGAATGGCTACACCTTC,CATTWNRDLNGYTF
TRBJ1-2,16,TRBD1,few,TRBV27,TGTGCCAGCAGTATACGGACAGGGGGATATAACTATGGCTACACCTTC,CASSIRTGGYNYGYTF
TRBJ1-1,15,TRBD1,-,TRBV28,TGTGCCAGCAGTTCACCCATATCCGGGACAGGGAAAGCTTTCTTT,CASSSPISGTGKAFF
TRBJ2-1,16,TRBD1,-,TRBV14,TGTGCCAGCAGCGTCACAGGGGGCGAACGGTACAATGAGCAGTTCTTC,CASSVTGGERYNEQFF
TRBJ1-5,13,-,-,TRBV29-1,TGCAGCGTTGACGAGAATAGCAATCAGCCCCAGCATTTT,CSVDENSNQPQHF
TRBJ2-5,16,-,-,TRBV9,TGTGCCAGCAGCGCTTTCGGCGGGGGCGACCAAGAGACCCAGTACTTC,CASSAFGGGDQETQYF
TRBJ1-2,16,-,few,TRBV28,TGTGCCAGCAGTTTAAGGCCCGGGCAGGGCCTCTATGGCTACACCTTC,CASSLRPGQGLYGYTF
TRBJ2-7,11,-,many,TRBV6-1,TGTGCCAGCAGTGAAGGGATTAAACAGTACTTC,CASSEGIKQYF
TRBJ1-1,12,TRBD1,-,TRBV29-1,TGCAGCGCTGTGTCAGGGGGCACTGAAGCTTTCTTT,CSAVSGGTEAFF
TRBJ1-6,13,TRBD1,-,TRBV2,TGTGCCAGCACAGGGGGACTGAGTTCACCCCTCCACTTT,CASTGGLSSPLHF
TRBJ1-2,14,TRBD1,many,TRBV28,TGTGCCAGCAGCCCCCCCGGTGGAGGGGGCGGCTACACCTTC,CASSPPGGGGGYTF
TRBJ2-7,13,-,few,TRBV20-1,TGCAGAACCCCGGGACAAAACTCCTACGAGCAGTACTTC,CRTPGQNSYEQYF
TRBJ1-2,15,-,-,TRBV20-1,TGCAGTGCTAGAGATCAGGAGGCTGCCGCCCATGGCTACACCTTC,CSARDQEAAAHGYTF
TRBJ2-2,17,-,-,TRBV12-3/TRBV12-4,TGTGCCAGCAGGCCCTTCTTCGGGAGACGGAACACCGGGGAGCTGTTTTTT,CASRPFFGRRNTGELFF
TRBJ2-4,14,TRBD1,few,TRBV19,TGTGCCAGTGGAACCGGGACAGGGACGGGAGAGCAGTACTTC,CASGTGTGTGEQYF
TRBJ1-2,15,-,-,TRBV7-3,TGTGCCAGCAGCTTAACTCCGGGGACGCCGGGGGGCTACACCTTC,CASSLTPGTPGGYTF
TRBJ1-1,15,-,few,TRBV3-1,TGTGCCAGCAGCCAAGATTGGGCAGGGAGGGCAGAAGCTTTCTTT,CASSQDWAGRAEAFF
TRBJ1-2,17,-,few,TRBV15,TGTGCCACCAGCAGAGATCGCAGCGCTACTGGGCGATATGGCTACACCTTC,CATSRDRSATGRYGYTF
TRBJ2-7,16,-,-,TRBV4-3,TGCGCCAGCAGCCCCGGGAGCAGCCTAAGCTCCTACGAGCAGTACTTC,CASSPGSSLSSYEQYF
TRBJ2-1,14,TRBD1,few,TRBV7-2,TGTGCCAGCAGCTCCTGGACAGGTCTCAATGAGCAGTTCTTC,CASSSWTGLNEQFF
TRBJ2-7,14,TRBD2,many,TRBV12-3/TRBV12-4,TGTGCCAGCAGTCCTAGCGGGGGGGCAAGGAAGCAGTACTTC,CASSPSGGARKQYF
TRBJ2-6,16,-,once,TRBV12-3/TRBV12-4,TGTGCCAGCAGCCCCGGACAGTGGCTCGAAGCCAACGTCCTGACTTTC,CASSPGQWLEANVLTF
TRBJ2-5,14,-,many,TRBV4-3,TGCGCCAGCAGCCACCAGGGGCGGTCGGAGACCCAGTACTTC,CASSHQGRSETQYF
TRBJ2-3,13,-,-,TRBV12-3/TRBV12-4,TGTGCCAGCACCCTACTCTCGATGGATACGCAGTATTTT,CASTLLSMDTQYF
TRBJ1-2,14,TRBD1,many,TRBV6-2/TRBV6-3,TGTGCCAGCATTAACGGGGACAGGAACTATGGCTACACCTTC,CASINGDRNYGYTF
TRBJ1-1,14,TRBD1,-,TRBV12-3/TRBV12-4,TGTGCCAGCGGGGGGGACAGGTTTAACACTGAAGCTTTCTTT,CASGGDRFNTEAFF
TRBJ2-5,15,-,-,TRBV4-1,TGCGCCAGCAGCCAAGGTGTAACAACAACAGAGACCCAGTACTTC,CASSQGVTTTETQYF
TRBJ2-3,18,TRBD2,few,TRBV5-1,TGCGCCAGCAGCTTGATCGGCGGGGGGGCCGGGAAGTCAGATACGCAGTATTTT,CASSLIGGGAGKSDTQYF
TRBJ2-7,14,-,few,TRBV5-1,TGCGCCAGCAGCTGGATGGACGAGATAAACGAGCAGTACTTC,CASSWMDEINEQYF
TRBJ2-4,15,TRBD1,few,TRBV7-2,TGTGCCAGCAGCTATAGTACAGGGGTCAGGAACATTCAGTACTTC,CASSYSTGVRNIQYF
TRBJ2-1,17,TRBD2,-,TRBV20-1,TGCAGTGCTAGAGATGCGGCTCGGGGGGGCTCCTACAATGAGCAGTTCTTC,CSARDAARGGSYNEQFF